Listed here are 2 T cell receptor beta chains from one sample, sequenced in a study of T cell changes during pregnancy in multiple sclerosis. Using immunoSEQ multiplex PCR, the repertoire was profiled, and TCRdb retains in-frame clones only, with some absent. This sample yields about 40,000 clones, of which roughly 88% are seen a single time; roughly 5% belongs to the top ten. Sequenced material: peripheral blood, taken in the first trimester of pregnancy. The receptors stem from a female donor in good health, enrolled as a control in a pregnancy study.

V usage is TRBV4-2 and J usage is TRBJ2-1, with unresolved D. Germline CDR1 reads LGHNA; CDR2 reads YNFKEQ. This CDR3 region has 14 residues. V was pared by 5 bases and J by 5 bases, with 13 bases between. The CDR3 loop reads CASSFRGFDNEQFF. The CDR3 coding sequence is TGTGCCAGCAGCTTTAGAGGCTTTGACAATGAGCAGTTCTTC.

The V gene is TRBV7-9, the J gene TRBJ2-7, with TRBD2 identical over 7 bases. The germline CDR1 and CDR2 sequences are SEHNR and FQNEAQ (reference sequence). The V and J ends lost 0 bases and 4 bases, in that order; junction bases with no gene match: 3. The CDR3 loop spans 14 amino acids. The CDR3 region has the DNA TGTGCCAGCAGCTTAGCGCCTAGCGGTTACGAGCAGTACTTC. As protein: CASSLAPSGYEQYF.